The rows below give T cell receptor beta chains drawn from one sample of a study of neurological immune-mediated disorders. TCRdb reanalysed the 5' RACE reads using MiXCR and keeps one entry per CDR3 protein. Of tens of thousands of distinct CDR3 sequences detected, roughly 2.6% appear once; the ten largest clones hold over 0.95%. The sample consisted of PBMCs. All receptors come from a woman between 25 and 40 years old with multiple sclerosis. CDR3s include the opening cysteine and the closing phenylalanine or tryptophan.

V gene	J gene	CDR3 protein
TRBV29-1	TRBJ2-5	CSVARDQETQYF
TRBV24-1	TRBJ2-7	CATSDKAGRSYEQYF
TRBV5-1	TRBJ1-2	CASSLAEGGYTF
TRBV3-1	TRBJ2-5	CASSTGTETQYF
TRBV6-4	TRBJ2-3	CASSDGAGETDTQYF
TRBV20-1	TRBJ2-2	CSARVGAVNTGELFF
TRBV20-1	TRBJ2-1	CSPTSGKDEQFF
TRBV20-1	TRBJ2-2	CSASGSAFGELFF
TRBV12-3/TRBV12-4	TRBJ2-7	CASSLIQGKQYF
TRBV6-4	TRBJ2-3	CASRMGQGRDTQYF
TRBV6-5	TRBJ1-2	CASSYSKRGGAYNYGYTF
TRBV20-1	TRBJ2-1	CSARLAGGAYNEQFF
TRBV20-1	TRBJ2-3	CSARKSGSYTDTQYF
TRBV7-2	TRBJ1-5	CASSLTQGPQPQHF
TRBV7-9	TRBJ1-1	CASSFGTGVLPYSGVNTEAFF
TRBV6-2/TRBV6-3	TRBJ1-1	CASSRQGPLGTEAFF
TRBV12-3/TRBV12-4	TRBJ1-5	CASSFRTHQPQHF
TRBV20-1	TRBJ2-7	CSASQQGSSYEQYF